Listed below are T cell receptor beta chains from one sample, sequenced in a study of cytomegalovirus exposure and HLA in healthy donors. Generated by immunoSEQ multiplex PCR, the TCRdb table keeps only in-frame clones and is missing some. This sample has 150,000 to 200,000 clones, with about four fifths found just once. Sequenced input: PBMCs. Receptors were obtained from a woman aged 45-60 years in good health and CMV-seronegative. CDR3s include the opening cysteine and the closing phenylalanine or tryptophan.

v_call: TRBV28
j_call: TRBJ1-5
cdr3_aa: CASSSLGQVDQPQHF

v_call: TRBV6-6
j_call: TRBJ1-1
cdr3_aa: CASSSTGMNTEAFF

v_call: TRBV19
j_call: TRBJ2-3
cdr3_aa: CASSSGESTDTQYF

v_call: TRBV9
j_call: TRBJ2-1
cdr3_aa: CASSVRPGADNEQFF

v_call: TRBV19
j_call: TRBJ2-3
cdr3_aa: CASRAGLETDTQYF

v_call: TRBV6-5
j_call: TRBJ2-7
cdr3_aa: CASSYKLAGEYEQYF

v_call: TRBV4-3
j_call: TRBJ1-2
cdr3_aa: CASSQEPGYAYGYTF

v_call: TRBV7-2
j_call: TRBJ1-2
cdr3_aa: CASSFAGTGLRWSGYTF

v_call: TRBV27
j_call: TRBJ2-7
cdr3_aa: CASSSQREGLREQYF

v_call: TRBV5-4
j_call: TRBJ2-7
cdr3_aa: CASSLDYAYEQYF

v_call: TRBV4-1
j_call: TRBJ2-1
cdr3_aa: CASSLRRSSYNEQFF

v_call: TRBV5-1
j_call: TRBJ2-3
cdr3_aa: CASSPGQAIYTDTQYF

v_call: TRBV6-5
j_call: TRBJ2-1
cdr3_aa: CASSGLAGSNEQFF

v_call: TRBV6-1
j_call: TRBJ1-1
cdr3_aa: CASSGQVNTEAFF

v_call: TRBV11-1
j_call: TRBJ2-5
cdr3_aa: CASSLVRGVQKETQYF

v_call: TRBV9
j_call: TRBJ2-1
cdr3_aa: CASSTRLAGIEQFF